Presented here are 3 T cell receptor beta chains from one specimen sequenced in a study of cytomegalovirus exposure and HLA in healthy donors. PCR amplification relied on 60 Vbeta primers (plus 13 Jbeta primers). Sequencing was performed with immunoSEQ multiplex PCR; in TCRdb, only in-frame clones are kept and a portion is missing. Of 150,000 or so clones detected, approximately 77% appear once; the ten largest clones hold around 2.5%. The sequenced material came from PBMCs. These receptors were collected from a female donor in good health and CMV-seronegative.

The chain is built from TRBV6-4 and TRBJ2-3; possibly TRBD1 for D (6 bases). Germline V gene lookup returns CDR1 MRHNA and CDR2 SNTAGT. V gave up 3 bases and J gave up 3 bases, with 7 bases separating them. This CDR3 spans 13 amino acids. In nucleotides, the CDR3 is TGTGCCAGCAGTGAGGGGGCAACAGATACGCAGTATTTT. This gives the protein CASSEGATDTQYF.

This chain joins TRBV11-3 and TRBJ2-3; 8 bases agree with TRBD2. The CDR3 length is 15 residues. CDR1 SGHNT and CDR2 YENEEA come from the germline V gene. Germline trimming cut 1 base from V and 2 bases from J; bases unmatched to any gene: 2. The CDR3 coding sequence is TGTGCCAGCAGCTTAGCGGGAGGGATCACAGATACGCAGTATTTT. This encodes CASSLAGGITDTQYF.

The rearrangement uses TRBV18 and TRBJ2-5; the match to TRBD1 covers 9 bases. This CDR3 contains 14 residues. The junction had 4 bases not matched to a gene; V was cut back by 6 bases and J by 2 bases. The V gene's germline CDR1 is KGHSH and CDR2 LQKENI. The CDR3 spells CASSRTGVQETQYF. The CDR3, as DNA: TGTGCCAGCTCCCGGACAGGGGTACAAGAGACCCAGTACTTC. The whole variable domain, remainder taken from reference TRBV18 and TRBJ2-5, is NAGVMQNPRHLVRRRGQEARLRCSPMKGHSHVYWYRQLPEEGLKFMVYLQKENIIDESGMPKERFSAEFPKEGPSILRIQQVVRGDSAAYFCASSRTGVQETQYFGPGTRLLVL.